This TCR beta chain is from a study of blood T cells in healthy people across ages. General study results and limits: TCR beta diversity, measured per million T cells, fell in a roughly linear way with age.

V lost 6 bases, J lost 1 base, and 21 bases lay in between. The CDR3 covers 16 residues. Per the germline V gene, CDR1 is DFQATT and CDR2 is SNEGSKA (reference sequence). The use of a sample-barcoded 5' primer and a J-beta primer mix characterized a second PCR of 7 to 11 cycles. TCRdb re-called the 5' RACE reads through MiXCR, storing one row per CDR3 protein. The sample includes roughly 1,500,000 distinct CDR3 sequences, around two fifths of them seen just once. In the case of this clonotype: Its antigen is not identified.

This chain joins TRBV20-1 and TRBJ1-1; D is possibly TRBD1 (6 bases). Sequenced sample: blood. This receptor was taken from a woman aged 18 to 35 in good health. For the CDR3, the DNA is TGCAGTGCCCGATGGGGGGCAGGGTCGAGGAACACTGAAGCTTTCTTT. Amino acid sequence: CSARWGAGSRNTEAFF.